Presented here are 10 T cell receptor beta chains from one specimen sequenced in a study of T cells in Graves' hyperthyroidism and ophthalmopathy. RNA transcripts were the template for amplifying TCR beta CDR3 regions. The HTBI primer set drove a first-round RT-PCR of the TCR CDR3. TCRdb itself ran the multiplex PCR reads through MiXCR, one entry per CDR3 protein. The sample records a few hundred thousand distinct CDR3 sequences, over 13% being singletons. Sequencing was performed on blood. Source of these receptors: a woman under 30 with Graves' hyperthyroidism.

This clonotype was picked up many times. V usage is TRBV6-6 and J usage is TRBJ2-5; D uncertain. Germline loops: CDR1 MNHNY, CDR2 SVGAGI (reference sequence). Trimming took 0 bases from V and 5 from J, leaving 10 bases between them. The CDR3 is made up of 14 amino acids. The CDR3 nucleotides read TGTGCCAGCAGTTACTCGACGGGTCTGGAGACCCAGTACTTC. Translating gives CASSYSTGLETQYF.

This clonotype has at least ten counts. This chain connects TRBV11-3 to TRBJ2-1; TRBD2 matches 7 bases. With V trimmed by 7 bases and J by 0 bases, 12 bases remained unmatched. The CDR3 is made up of 17 amino acids. Germline CDR1 and CDR2: SGHNT and YENEEA. This CDR3 is CASTRGGETSSYNEQFF. The CDR3 coding sequence is TGTGCCAGCACCCGTGGGGGGGAGACGAGCTCCTACAATGAGCAGTTCTTC.

The sample holds many counts of this clonotype. V usage is TRBV9 and J usage is TRBJ2-3, with D possibly being TRBD1 (6 bases). Germline V lookup: CDR1 SGDLS, CDR2 YYNGEE. The CDR3 runs to 15 residues. Trimming took off 2 bases at V and 2 bases at J, with 12 bases between the two ends. The CDR3 protein is CASSVTDSDTDTQYF. The CDR3 DNA reads TGTGCCAGCAGCGTTACGGACAGTGACACAGATACGCAGTATTTT.

This clonotype was recorded at least ten times. The chain couples TRBV5-1 to TRBJ2-1; TRBD1 matches 10 bases. Germline V CDR1 and CDR2: SGHRS, YFSETQ. This CDR3 has 20 amino acids. The V gene end was trimmed by 4 bases and the J gene end by 2 bases; junction bases not matched to a gene: 18. CDR3 in amino acids: CASSGPGTGVWLATYNEQFF. In DNA form, the CDR3 reads TGCGCCAGCAGCGGACCCGGGACAGGGGTGTGGCTAGCGACCTACAATGAGCAGTTCTTC.

This clonotype came up a few times. This rearrangement joins TRBV7-8 to TRBJ1-2; D is possibly TRBD1 (5 bases). This CDR3 spans 13 amino acids. CDR1 is SGHVS, CDR2 FQNEAQ, per germline. Trimming pared 1 base from V and 10 bases from J, leaving 13 bases between. For the CDR3, the DNA is TGTGCCAGCAGCTTAGATCCTCAGGGTTCCTACACCTTC. Translated, it gives CASSLDPQGSYTF.

This clonotype was seen a few times. The chain uses TRBV5-1 and TRBJ2-1, with 10 bases matching TRBD2. The trim removed 4 bases at V and 6 bases at J, leaving 13 bases unmatched. The CDR3 sequence is 17 residues long. Germline CDR1 is SGHRS and CDR2 is YFSETQ. This chain's CDR3 is CASSPFVSSGRPNEQFF. The CDR3 DNA sequence: TGCGCCAGCAGCCCCTTTGTGTCTAGCGGGAGACCCAATGAGCAGTTCTTC.

This clonotype was recorded at least ten times. The chain couples TRBV6-1 to TRBJ1-2; unclear D gene. The V end lost 7 bases, the J end lost 4 bases, and 13 bases lay between the germline ends. Germline V lookup: CDR1 MNHNS, CDR2 SASEGT. There are 13 residues in the CDR3. The CDR3 coding sequence is TGTGCCAGCAAAAGTCGGAGGATCTATGGCTACACCTTC. It encodes CASKSRRIYGYTF.

The chain combines TRBV29-1 with TRBJ2-3; 12 positions agree with TRBD2. CDR3 size: 19 residues. CDR1 and CDR2 (germline): SQVTM, ANQGSEA. V shed 2 bases, J shed 3 bases, and the junction held 15 bases outside the gene matches. The CDR3: CSVEKASGRGWYDTDTQYF. The CDR3 bases are TGCAGCGTTGAAAAGGCTAGCGGGAGGGGATGGTATGATACAGATACGCAGTATTTT.

This clonotype was counted many times. J is TRBJ1-2 and V is TRBV28, with D uncertain. Looked up from germline, CDR1 is MDHEN and CDR2 is SYDVKM. The germline V and J ends were trimmed by 3 bases and 4 bases, with 12 bases remaining between them. There are 14 residues in the CDR3. CDR3 amino acids: CASSFGGVPYGYTF. Here the CDR3 DNA reads TGTGCCAGCAGTTTTGGTGGGGTCCCCTATGGCTACACCTTC.

The V call is TRBV5-1, the J call TRBJ2-7; tentatively, D is TRBD1 (6 bases). Germline assignment: CDR1 SGHRS and CDR2 YFSETQ. The CDR3 consists of 14 residues. With 2 bases removed from V and 2 bases from J, the gap between germline ends came to 11 bases. CDR3 nucleotide sequence: TGCGCCAGCAGCTTCGGACAGAGGGCCTACGAGCAGTACTTC. This translates into CASSFGQRAYEQYF.